The rows below give T cell receptor beta chains drawn from one sample of a study of blood T cell repertoires in COVID-19. The table came from immunoSEQ multiplex PCR; TCRdb's copy has only in-frame clones and leaves some out. The sample has 250,000 or so clones, roughly 80% seen once. Sequenced: peripheral blood. Receptors originate from a man older than 75 with acute or convalescent COVID-19. Both conserved end residues are part of each CDR3. Fields, in order: clone size, J gene, V gene, D gene, CDR3 DNA, CDR3 protein. The D gene is left open where the match is weak. Size is stated for part of the rows, as once, few or many counts, or as a class when the clone is expanded.

abundance: .; j_gene: TRBJ2-1; v_gene: TRBV7-9; d_gene: TRBD2; CDR3nt: TGTGCCAGCAGCTTAGGTAGCGGGAGTTCCTACAATGAGCAGTTCTTC; CDR3aa: CASSLGSGSSYNEQFF
abundance: once; j_gene: TRBJ2-7; v_gene: TRBV2; d_gene: TRBD2; CDR3nt: TGTGCCAGCAGATTGGGAGGGAGCTCCTACGAGCAGTACTTC; CDR3aa: CASRLGGSSYEQYF
abundance: .; j_gene: TRBJ1-2; v_gene: TRBV2; d_gene: .; CDR3nt: TGTGCCAGCAGCGCCGGGGGAGGAGAATCCTTCGTCTATGGCTACACCTTC; CDR3aa: CASSAGGGESFVYGYTF
abundance: .; j_gene: TRBJ1-1; v_gene: TRBV5-1; d_gene: TRBD1; CDR3nt: TGCGCCAGCAGCTTCACCGGGACAGGATTGAACACTGAAGCTTTCTTT; CDR3aa: CASSFTGTGLNTEAFF
abundance: .; j_gene: TRBJ2-7; v_gene: TRBV15; d_gene: .; CDR3nt: TGTGCCACCAGCCCCGCAAGGGGAGGGGGCGAGCAGTACTTC; CDR3aa: CATSPARGGGEQYF
abundance: .; j_gene: TRBJ1-2; v_gene: TRBV3-1/TRBV3-2; d_gene: TRBD1; CDR3nt: TGTGCCAGCAGCCCATTTTCACAGGGGAGATTGGACTATGGCTACACCTTC; CDR3aa: CASSPFSQGRLDYGYTF
abundance: .; j_gene: TRBJ2-7; v_gene: TRBV5-8; d_gene: TRBD1; CDR3nt: TGTGCCAGCAGTAAACAGGGGGCGTATGAGCAGTACTTC; CDR3aa: CASSKQGAYEQYF
abundance: .; j_gene: TRBJ1-5; v_gene: TRBV7-8; d_gene: .; CDR3nt: TGTGCCAGCAGCGAGGGGGTCGTGCAGCCCCAGCATTTT; CDR3aa: CASSEGVVQPQHF
abundance: once; j_gene: TRBJ2-7; v_gene: TRBV6-6; d_gene: .; CDR3nt: TGTGCCAGCAGTTACGAAGACAGGTTATCCTACGAGCAGTACTTC; CDR3aa: CASSYEDRLSYEQYF
abundance: .; j_gene: TRBJ2-1; v_gene: TRBV11-3; d_gene: .; CDR3nt: TGTGCCAGCAGCTTTCAGGGAGGTATCTACAATGAGCAGTTCTTC; CDR3aa: CASSFQGGIYNEQFF
abundance: .; j_gene: TRBJ2-7; v_gene: TRBV11-2; d_gene: TRBD1; CDR3nt: TGTGCCAGCAGCCCCTCCGACAGGGGTACCTACGAGCAGTACTTC; CDR3aa: CASSPSDRGTYEQYF
abundance: .; j_gene: TRBJ2-1; v_gene: TRBV18; d_gene: TRBD1; CDR3nt: TGTGCCAGCTCACCACCAGGGACAGGGGGATACAATGAGCAGTTCTTC; CDR3aa: CASSPPGTGGYNEQFF
abundance: .; j_gene: TRBJ2-1; v_gene: TRBV9; d_gene: TRBD2; CDR3nt: TGTGCCAGCAGCGGGGGACTAGCGGCTTCCAATGAGCAGTTCTTC; CDR3aa: CASSGGLAASNEQFF